Following are 14 T cell receptor beta chains from one sample sequenced in a study of blood T cell repertoires in COVID-19 (dated by TCRdb to the early 2020s). The method behind the library was the immunoSEQ multiplex PCR assay. TCRdb re-hosts the immuneACCESS table, in-frame sequences only. Its copies lack some clones; in the studies checked, an unresolved V gene accounts for under half of them, and the cause for the rest is not known. Recorded for this sample are under 300,000 clones; roughly 90% of them occurred a single time. The ten biggest clones cover under 10% of the sample. Source material: PBMCs or T cells enriched from blood (not recorded which). Receptors originate from a man between 35 and 55 years old who had recovered from COVID-19.

J is TRBJ1-5 and V is TRBV27; possibly TRBD1 for D (6 bases). The V end was cut by 4 bases, the J end by 1 base, with 17 bases between. Germline lookup yields CDR1 MNHEY and CDR2 SMNVEV (reference sequence). The CDR3 consists of 17 residues. CDR3 protein: CASSSRGGATSNQPQHF. In nucleotides, the CDR3 is TGTGCCAGCAGTTCCCGGGGGGGGGCGACGAGCAATCAGCCCCAGCATTTT.

The gene calls are TRBV7-4 and TRBJ2-1, with 13 bases that match TRBD2. The junction had 10 bases not matched to a gene; V was cut back by 5 bases and J by 9 bases. Germline V gene sequence: CDR1 SGHVT, CDR2 SQSDAQ. The CDR3 totals 16 residues. As DNA, the CDR3 is TGTGCCAGCAGCCACCGGACTAGCGGGAGCGGGAGTGAGCAGTTCTTC. Encoded protein: CASSHRTSGSGSEQFF.

V gene TRBV27 combines with J gene TRBJ2-3; 9 nucleotides align to TRBD2. The CDR3 runs 16 residues. V lost 2 bases, J lost 5 bases, and 8 bases stayed unmatched. Germline CDR1 is MNHEY and CDR2 is SMNVEV (reference sequence). The CDR3 sequence is CASSLTGGGAGDTQYF. CDR3 DNA: TGTGCCAGCAGTTTAACCGGCGGGGGGGCAGGAGATACGCAGTATTTT.

J is TRBJ2-3 and V is TRBV21-1; the table's D call, TRBD2, was not checked against the DNA. TRBV21-1 is noted as a pseudogene. The CDR3 extends over 16 amino acids. For the CDR3, the DNA is TGTGCCAGCAGCACGGTGACTAGCGGACTGAGAGATACGCAGTATTTT. This translates into CASSTVTSGLRDTQYF.

V usage is TRBV19 and J usage is TRBJ2-3; TRBD2 aligns across 7 bases. Germline CDR1 is LNHDA and CDR2 is SQIVND (reference sequence). V shed 4 bases, J shed 9 bases, and the junction held 10 bases outside the gene matches. The CDR3 loop spans 14 amino acids. CDR3 in DNA: TGTGCCAGTAGTAAAAGCGGGGCGGCAGGAACGCAGTATTTT. Its translation: CASSKSGAAGTQYF. Complete variable domain (other parts from reference TRBV19 and TRBJ2-3): DGGITQSPKYLFRKEGQNVTLSCEQNLNHDAMYWYRQDPGQGLRLIYYSQIVNDFQKGDIAEGYSVSREKKESFPLTVTSAQKNPTAFYLCASSKSGAAGTQYFGPGTRLTVL.

Comments on this clone: A read error may account for a junction end that differs from germline. This rearrangement joins TRBV12-3 or TRBV12-4 to TRBJ2-5, with TRBD2 as a possible D gene (6 bases). This CDR3 spans 13 amino acids. Here the CDR3 DNA reads TGTGCCAGCAGTTCCCCGGGCGGGGCAAGTAAGGACTTC. Amino acid sequence: CASSSPGGASKDF.

The rearrangement joins TRBV7-3 to TRBJ2-1; TRBD2 might be the D (6 bases). Germline CDR1 SGHTA, CDR2 FQGTGA. The CDR3 has 14 amino acids. V dropped 4 bases and J dropped 3 bases, with 10 bases sitting between them. CDR3 DNA sequence: TGTGCCAGCAGCTCGGTAGCGGACTACAATGAGCAGTTCTTC. Translation gives CASSSVADYNEQFF.

This clone was observed a handful of times. The genes are TRBV6-5 and TRBJ1-2; a possible D gene is TRBD1 (5 bases). Germline V CDR1 and CDR2: MNHEY, SVGAGI. The CDR3 totals 13 residues. Trimming removed 7 bases at V and 4 bases at J, with 13 bases between. CDR3 sequence (DNA): TGTGCCAGCACCCAGGGCCCCAGCTATGGCTACACCTTC. Protein sequence: CASTQGPSYGYTF.

V and J are TRBV10-1 and TRBJ2-7, with D uncertain. This CDR3 spans 11 amino acids. From germline, CDR1 is WNHNN and CDR2 SYGVQD (reference sequence). The ends were cut back, 2 bases at V and 6 bases at J, with 5 bases in the middle. The CDR3 loop is CASSENGEQYF. The CDR3 DNA sequence: TGCGCCAGCAGTGAGAACGGCGAGCAGTACTTC.

This clone has only one observation. This chain uses TRBV7-3 with TRBJ2-1; 10 bases match TRBD1. Losses at the gene ends were 5 bases for V and 6 bases for J; bases not matched to a gene: 10. Germline assignment: CDR1 SGHTA and CDR2 FQGTGA. CDR3 length: 16 amino acids. The CDR3 here is CASSNRQGAPINEQFF. The CDR3 coding sequence is TGTGCCAGCAGCAACCGACAGGGGGCCCCTATCAATGAGCAGTTCTTC.

The chain combines TRBV5-1 with TRBJ2-3, with a weak D call TRBD1 (6 bases). Per the germline V gene, CDR1 is SGHRS and CDR2 is YFSETQ. V was trimmed by 0 bases and J by 3 bases, leaving 11 bases between them. The CDR3 is 15 amino acids. The CDR3 DNA reads TGCGCCAGCAGCTTGGGGCAGGGGAGTACAGATACGCAGTATTTT. It codes for CASSLGQGSTDTQYF. Together with reference TRBV5-1 and TRBJ2-3, the CDR3 gives the full variable domain: KAGVTQTPRYLIKTRGQQVTLSCSPISGHRSVSWYQQTPGQGLQFLFEYFSETQRNKGNFPGRFSGRQFSNSRSEMNVSTLELGDSALYLCASSLGQGSTDTQYFGPGTRLTVL.

The V call is TRBV5-1, the J call TRBJ2-2; 7 bases agree with TRBD2. The V and J ends lost 0 bases and 6 bases, in that order; junction bases with no gene match: 8. This CDR3 has 16 residues. The germline V gene encodes CDR1 SGHRS and CDR2 YFSETQ. CDR3 sequence: CASSLGGLLSPGELFF. CDR3 DNA sequence: TGCGCCAGCAGCTTGGGGGGACTACTCAGCCCCGGGGAGCTGTTTTTT.

Concerning this clone: A junction end diverges from the germline sequence, so it may reflect a read error. This chain uses TRBV5-4 with TRBJ1-6, with D possibly TRBD1 on 6 matching bases. The germline gives CDR1 SGHNT, CDR2 YYREEE (reference sequence). The CDR3 has 15 amino acids. The CDR3 spells CATSTGIAYNSPLHF. The CDR3, as DNA: TGTGCCACCAGCACAGGGATTGCCTATAATTCACCCCTCCACTTT.

The chain uses TRBV30 and TRBJ2-7; D perhaps matches TRBD1 (6 bases). Trimming stripped 6 bases from V and 2 bases from J, with 8 bases between. Germline V gene sequence: CDR1 GTSNPN, CDR2 SVGIG (reference sequence). The CDR3 is 11 amino acids. Written as DNA, the CDR3 is TGTGCCTGCGGGACAACCTACGAGCAGTACTTC. Translated, it gives CACGTTYEQYF.